The 29 T cell receptor beta chains below all came from one sample that was sequenced in a study of OX40 agonist ivuxolimab in advanced cancers. TCRdb keeps only in-frame clones here, not all; method: immunoSEQ multiplex PCR. This table has about 50,000 clones, 82% appearing once. Sequenced here: CD4+ or CD8+ T cells sorted from blood, sampled in a trial of the OX40 agonist ivuxolimab. Source of these receptors: an adult with an advanced solid tumor such as melanoma, head and neck, liver or kidney cancer.

This clone is termed medium-sized. The chain carries TRBV11-3 and TRBJ1-4; 8 bases are shared with TRBD1. CDR1 is SGHNT and CDR2 is YENEEA in the germline V gene. The V segment lost 7 bases and the J segment 5 bases; nucleotides outside the gene matches: 9. This CDR3 has 15 residues. The CDR3 DNA sequence: TGTGCCAGCACCCTTCGGACAGGGCTGAATGAAAAACTGTTTTTT. It specifies CASTLRTGLNEKLFF.

The chain is built from TRBV4-3 and TRBJ2-3, with 9 bases that match TRBD1. Trimming at V came to 4 bases and at J to 1 base, leaving 3 bases not matched to a gene. Per the germline V gene, CDR1 is LGHNA and CDR2 is YSLEER. The CDR3 has 15 residues. The CDR3 bases are TGCGCCAGCAGCCCGGGACAGGGCGGCACAGATACGCAGTATTTT. This gives the protein CASSPGQGGTDTQYF.

The V and J genes are TRBV29-1 and TRBJ1-5, with D perhaps matching TRBD1 (5 bases). Germline assignment: CDR1 SQVTM and CDR2 ANQGSEA. Trimming took 4 bases from V and 5 from J, leaving 6 bases between them. This CDR3 has 11 residues. The CDR3 protein is CSVGGDQPQHF. CDR3 bases: TGCAGCGTTGGAGGGGATCAGCCCCAGCATTTT.

The chain is built from TRBV30 and TRBJ2-3, with D uncertain. CDR1 and CDR2 from the germline V gene are GTSNPN and SVGIG (reference sequence). This CDR3 spans 12 amino acids. Trimming removed 5 bases from V and 7 bases from J, with 13 bases in between. The CDR3 DNA is TGTGCCTGGGGGCTCCGTGGGAATACGCAGTATTTT. Encoded protein: CAWGLRGNTQYF.

The rearrangement joins TRBV10-1 to TRBJ2-1, with 12 bases aligning to TRBD2. The junction had 9 bases not matched to a gene; V was cut back by 2 bases and J by 10 bases. This CDR3 comprises 16 residues. Germline CDR1 is WNHNN and CDR2 is SYGVQD (reference sequence). As DNA, the CDR3 is TGCGCCAGCAGTGAGAATTCACGACTAGCGGGAGCAGAGCAGTTCTTC. It translates to CASSENSRLAGAEQFF.

V gene TRBV7-2 combines with J gene TRBJ1-1; TRBD1 might be the D (5 bases). Trimming stripped 5 bases from V and 3 bases from J, with 19 bases between. CDR3 size: 16 residues. Germline V CDR1 and CDR2: SGHTA, FQGNSA. CDR3 in DNA: TGTGCCAGCAGCCGAGGGCGGGGCAGAGGGTACACTGAAGCTTTCTTT. It codes for CASSRGRGRGYTEAFF.

This clone has only one observation. J is TRBJ1-6 and V is TRBV5-4; unclear D gene. This CDR3 region has 15 residues. The germline V gene encodes CDR1 SGHNT and CDR2 YYREEE (reference sequence). Trimming cost V 5 bases and J 9 bases, with 18 bases left between them. In DNA form, the CDR3 reads TGTGCCAGCAGTGACGGGCCCCCTCTGGGTTCACCCCTCCACTTT. This gives the protein CASSDGPPLGSPLHF.

V gene TRBV18 combines with J gene TRBJ1-1; D is undetermined. Germline CDR1 and CDR2: KGHSH and LQKENI. The CDR3 extends over 15 amino acids. Trimming left V 6 bases short and J 0 bases short, with 14 bases between. The CDR3 reads CASSKPGAMNTEAFF. DNA of the CDR3: TGTGCCAGCTCGAAACCGGGAGCCATGAACACTGAAGCTTTCTTT. Drawing the rest from reference TRBV18 and TRBJ1-1, the complete variable domain is NAGVMQNPRHLVRRRGQEARLRCSPMKGHSHVYWYRQLPEEGLKFMVYLQKENIIDESGMPKERFSAEFPKEGPSILRIQQVVRGDSAAYFCASSKPGAMNTEAFFGQGTRLTVV.

The CDR3 nucleotides are TGTGCCAGCAGCTCCCCTCGGACAGGGGGCTCCGAGCAGTACTTC. Protein: CASSSPRTGGSEQYF. The V gene is TRBV7-6, the J gene TRBJ2-7; 11 bases are shared with TRBD1. The CDR3 length is 15 residues. The germline V gene encodes CDR1 SGHVS and CDR2 FNYEAQ. V was pared by 4 bases and J by 6 bases, with 8 bases of the junction left unmatched.

The V call is TRBV15, the J call TRBJ1-3; 8 bases fit TRBD1. Losses at the gene ends were 7 bases for V and 2 bases for J; bases not matched to a gene: 4. The CDR3 is made up of 14 amino acids. From germline, CDR1 is LNHNV and CDR2 YYDKDF (reference sequence). The CDR3 bases are TGTGCCACCAACGAGGACAGGGCTGGAAACACCATATATTTT. As protein: CATNEDRAGNTIYF.

The chain uses TRBV9 and TRBJ1-4; D is possibly TRBD1 (6 bases). The germline V gene has CDR1 SGDLS and CDR2 YYNGEE. V was pared by 1 base and J by 0 bases, with 13 bases between. The CDR3 extends over 17 amino acids. The CDR3 sequence: CASSVSLGASTNEKLFF. CDR3 DNA sequence: TGTGCCAGCAGCGTATCTTTGGGGGCGTCAACTAATGAAAAACTGTTTTTT.

The sample holds one count of this clone. This sequence joins TRBV18 and TRBJ2-7, with a tentative D call TRBD1 (6 bases). The length of the CDR3 is 15 residues. The V gene's germline CDR1 is KGHSH and CDR2 LQKENI. Deletions cut 3 bases from V and 2 bases from J, with 14 bases between. CDR3 loop: CASSPYRDAPYEQYF. CDR3 sequence (DNA): TGTGCCAGCTCACCGTACAGGGATGCCCCCTACGAGCAGTACTTC.

The CDR3 DNA is TGTGCCAGCAGCTTAGCGCCGGGGGTTGGAGATACGCAGTATTTT. As protein: CASSLAPGVGDTQYF. The chain employs TRBV7-2 and TRBJ2-3, with D perhaps matching TRBD2 (6 bases). The CDR3 covers 15 residues. Looked up from germline, CDR1 is SGHTA and CDR2 is FQGNSA. With 0 bases removed from V and 5 bases from J, the gap between germline ends came to 12 bases.

This clone was picked up a small number of times. The genes are TRBV28 and TRBJ2-3; D gene unclear. The V end was cut by 5 bases, the J end by 0 bases, with 12 bases between. Per germline, CDR1 MDHEN and CDR2 SYDVKM. The length of the CDR3 is 15 residues. CDR3 sequence reads: CASSRVVGSTDTQYF. CDR3 DNA: TGTGCCAGCAGTCGTGTGGTGGGTAGCACAGATACGCAGTATTTT.

The chain joins TRBV7-3 to TRBJ2-7; 9 nucleotides match TRBD2. V shed 1 base, J shed 3 bases, and the junction held 4 bases outside the gene matches. Looked up from germline, CDR1 is SGHTA and CDR2 is FQGTGA. The CDR3 runs 15 residues. CDR3 in amino acids: CASSLSGGDLYEQYF. The CDR3 DNA sequence: TGTGCCAGCAGCTTAAGCGGGGGGGACCTCTACGAGCAGTACTTC.

The rearrangement uses TRBV5-1 and TRBJ2-7; 7 nucleotides agree with TRBD1. Unmatched junction bases numbered 10, after V lost 1 base and J lost 6 bases. Germline assignment: CDR1 SGHRS and CDR2 YFSETQ. The CDR3 is made up of 15 amino acids. CDR3 bases: TGCGCCAGCAGCTTGAGGATGCAGGGGGACGTCGAGCAGTACTTC. Translating it yields CASSLRMQGDVEQYF.

As DNA, the CDR3 is TGTGCCAGCAGCGTAGGCGAGACCTCCTATAATTCACCCCTCCACTTT. Amino acid sequence: CASSVGETSYNSPLHF. V usage is TRBV9 and J usage is TRBJ1-6; D is uncertain. V lost 0 bases to trimming and J lost 0 bases, with 7 bases between them. This CDR3 has 16 amino acids. Germline CDR1 is SGDLS and CDR2 is YYNGEE.

The chain is built from TRBV5-1 and TRBJ1-1, with no clear D. The V end was cut by 4 bases, the J end by 1 base, with 11 bases between. The CDR3 is 14 residues long. Germline CDR1 and CDR2: SGHRS and YFSETQ. CDR3: CASSLQVGNTEAFF. The CDR3, as DNA: TGCGCCAGCAGCCTGCAGGTTGGGAACACTGAAGCTTTCTTT.

The chain employs TRBV7-2 and TRBJ2-3; the D gene is possibly TRBD2 (6 bases). CDR3 length equals 14 residues. Per germline, CDR1 SGHTA and CDR2 FQGNSA. With 2 bases removed from V and 0 bases from J, the gap between germline ends came to 6 bases. The CDR3 protein is CASSLSGSTDTQYF. For the CDR3, the DNA is TGTGCCAGCAGCTTAAGCGGGAGCACAGATACGCAGTATTTT.

The chain joins TRBV11-2 to TRBJ2-7; TRBD2 matches 7 bases. The CDR3 covers 17 residues. Trimming cost V 4 bases and J 6 bases; bases outside gene matches: 18. Germline V gene data show CDR1 as SGHAT and CDR2 as FQNNGV. CDR3 in amino acids: CASSYSPLGRGNSEQYF. CDR3 DNA: TGTGCCAGCAGCTATAGCCCGCTTGGGCGGGGGAACTCCGAGCAGTACTTC.

This CDR3 reads CASRDSVRGELFF. In nucleotides, the CDR3 is TGCGCCAGCAGGGATTCCGTAAGGGGGGAGCTGTTTTTT. V gene TRBV10-2 combines with J gene TRBJ2-2; no clear D. V lost 6 bases to trimming and J lost 8 bases, with 13 bases between them. The germline CDR1 and CDR2 sequences are WSHSY and SAAADI. There are 13 residues in the CDR3.

J is TRBJ2-2 and V is TRBV2; D is perhaps TRBD2 (6 bases). CDR1 is SNHLY and CDR2 is FYNNEI in the germline V gene. The CDR3 is 15 amino acids. V dropped 4 bases and J dropped 0 bases, with 9 bases sitting between them. CDR3 sequence: CASSGRVANTGELFF. The DNA for the CDR3 is TGTGCCAGCAGTGGGAGGGTGGCGAACACCGGGGAGCTGTTTTTT.

The rearrangement joins TRBV5-4 to TRBJ2-5, with 7 bases fitting TRBD1. Trimming at V came to 2 bases and at J to 2 bases, leaving 6 bases not matched to a gene. CDR3 length equals 15 residues. Germline V gives CDR1 SGHNT, CDR2 YYREEE (reference sequence). The CDR3 spells CASSLPGQTQETQYF. CDR3 DNA sequence: TGTGCCAGCAGCTTACCGGGACAGACTCAAGAGACCCAGTACTTC.

The gene calls are TRBV7-8 and TRBJ2-1; D is possibly TRBD2 (7 bases). The CDR3 runs 13 residues. Germline-derived CDR1 and CDR2 are SGHVS and FQNEAQ. V was shortened by 3 bases and J by 8 bases, with 11 bases between the two germline ends. The DNA for the CDR3 is TGTGCCAGCAGCTTCCGCGGGGGCTATGAGCAGTTCTTC. The encoded protein is CASSFRGGYEQFF.

A note on this clone: A junction boundary mismatches the germline segment, possibly from a read error. Other DNA variants within this sample encode the same CDR3. The chain combines TRBV7-3 with TRBJ2-5, with D perhaps TRBD2 (6 bases). Germline CDR1 SGHTA, CDR2 FQGTGA. The CDR3 is 14 amino acids. CDR3 in amino acids: CASSSMGGQETQYF. CDR3 nucleotides: TGCGCCAGCAGCTCAATGGGGGGACAAGAGACCCAGTACTTC.

The V call is TRBV6-5, the J call TRBJ2-2, with D perhaps TRBD2 (5 bases). V was pared by 6 bases and J by 7 bases, with 18 bases between. Germline V gene data show CDR1 as MNHEY and CDR2 as SVGAGI. The CDR3 is made up of 15 amino acids. The CDR3 loop reads CASSLGVAMSGELFF. In nucleotides, the CDR3 is TGTGCCAGCAGCCTAGGAGTAGCGATGAGCGGGGAGCTGTTTTTT.

The chain joins TRBV5-1 to TRBJ2-2; D is unresolved. V lost 9 bases and J 2 bases, leaving 17 bases between the germline ends. The germline gives CDR1 SGHRS, CDR2 YFSETQ. The CDR3 covers 15 residues. The CDR3 loop reads CATYKDPPNTGELFF. CDR3 sequence (DNA): TGCGCCACCTATAAGGACCCGCCTAACACCGGGGAGCTGTTTTTT. The full variable domain, rest sourced from reference TRBV5-1 and TRBJ2-2, is KAGVTQTPRYLIKTRGQQVTLSCSPISGHRSVSWYQQTPGQGLQFLFEYFSETQRNKGNFPGRFSGRQFSNSRSEMNVSTLELGDSALYLCATYKDPPNTGELFFGEGSRLTVL.

The chain links TRBV6-6 to TRBJ2-3, with 7 bases aligning to TRBD2. Germline-derived CDR1 and CDR2 are MNHNY and SVGAGI (reference sequence). V gave up 8 bases and J gave up 2 bases; unmatched junction bases: 4. The CDR3 consists of 13 residues. The CDR3 protein is CASGAGDTDTQYF. CDR3 bases: TGTGCCAGCGGGGCGGGGGACACAGATACGCAGTATTTT.

Here the CDR3 DNA reads TGTGCCAGTGGTGGCTACACCTTC. Protein product: CASGGYTF. This sequence joins TRBV19 and TRBJ1-2; D is ambiguous. CDR1 is LNHDA, CDR2 SQIVND, per germline (reference sequence). The CDR3 has 8 residues. V was shortened by 8 bases and J by 7 bases, with 2 bases between the two germline ends.